The 4 T cell receptor beta chains below come from one sample, sequenced in a study of beta chain features in type 1 diabetes. cDNA synthesis used the whole RNA isolate, giving expressed TCRB sequences. The assay was immunoSEQ multiplex PCR, and TCRdb's table has in-frame clones only and misses some. The table shows roughly 250,000 clones, with 7.5% to 10% occurring only once. Sequenced: naive CD4+ T cells from blood. All receptors come from a woman under 30 in good health.

In this sample, this clone turned up a few times. V and J are TRBV6-5 and TRBJ2-2, with 7 positions matching TRBD2. Trimming cost V 7 bases and J 1 base; bases outside gene matches: 3. The CDR3 spans 14 residues. Germline V gene sequence: CDR1 MNHEY, CDR2 SVGAGI. The CDR3 DNA sequence: TGTGCCAGCAAAAAGCGGGGGAACACCGGGGAGCTGTTTTTT. Translation: CASKKRGNTGELFF.

This clone has just a few counts. This rearrangement joins TRBV6-1 to TRBJ2-3; no reliable D call. CDR1 and CDR2 (germline): MNHNS, SASEGT. Between the trimmed V and J ends, which lost 6 bases and 6 bases, there was a span of 10 bases. The CDR3 is 12 amino acids. The CDR3 is CASRESADTQYF. CDR3 DNA: TGTGCCAGCAGGGAGAGTGCCGATACGCAGTATTTT.

In this sample, this clone turned up a few times. The chain combines TRBV7-9 with TRBJ1-5, with TRBD1 as a possible D gene (5 bases). The CDR3 totals 14 residues. Per germline, CDR1 SEHNR and CDR2 FQNEAQ (reference sequence). The V gene lost 5 bases and the J gene lost 2 bases, with 10 bases spanning the gap. This CDR3 reads CASSPGGGNQPQHF. For the CDR3, the DNA is TGTGCCAGCAGCCCTGGGGGGGGCAATCAGCCCCAGCATTTT.

The rearrangement links TRBV9 to TRBJ1-1; D not resolved. The CDR3 totals 13 residues. Germline V lookup: CDR1 SGDLS, CDR2 YYNGEE. V gave up 7 bases and J gave up 0 bases, with 10 bases separating them. Here the CDR3 DNA reads TGTGCCAGCGGGCGGGGAATGAACACTGAAGCTTTCTTT. Its translation is CASGRGMNTEAFF.